This entry describes one T cell receptor beta chain. Per the authors' pipeline: The assay estimated nucleated cells by amplifying reference gene primers. The protocol was immunoSEQ multiplex PCR, while the TCRdb copy is restricted to in-frame clones and leaves out a portion. V and J calls and clone size come straight from that table; D and trimming were deduced from the DNA. The sample consists of some 530,000 clones, approximately 85% of them appearing once. The sample comes from a study of blood T cell repertoires in COVID-19. Turning to the study itself: COVID-19 samples from acute and convalescent phases originated in the United States, Italy and Spain. Sample material is recorded as cDNA or gDNA derived from T cells, B-cell-depleted T cells, or PBMCs.

Per the germline V gene, CDR1 is SGHNT and CDR2 is YENEEA. J was trimmed by 6 bases and V by 2 bases; bases with no gene match: 3. This CDR3 is built from 15 residues. The receptor comes from a human donor in a cohort sampled during active COVID-19. The sample was peripheral blood. This chain joins TRBV11-3 and TRBJ2-1; 11 bases agree with TRBD2. As DNA, the CDR3 is TGTGCCAGCAGCTTACGACTAGCGGGGATCAATGAGCAGTTCTTC. Translated: CASSLRLAGINEQFF.